The next 28 T cell receptor beta chains were all read from a single sample in a study of T cells expressing NK-cell markers. TCRdb reprocessed the 5' RACE reads and stores each CDR3 protein as one record, lacking DNA. The sample holds about 160,000 distinct CDR3 sequences. Sequenced: blood T cells: a sorted CD56 or NKG2C T cell subset, CD4+ or CD8+ T cells, or bulk PBMC T cells (not recorded which). All receptors derive from a man aged 18-75 years in good health.

The V gene is TRBV19, the J gene TRBJ1-5. The germline V gene encodes CDR1 LNHDA and CDR2 SQIVND (reference sequence). The CDR3 covers 13 residues. CDR3: CASRGWGNQPQHF.

The rearrangement links TRBV7-9 to TRBJ2-1; TCRdb's D call, TRBD2, is unchecked because there is no DNA. This CDR3 comprises 16 residues. Germline CDR1 and CDR2: SEHNR and FQNEAQ (reference sequence). CDR3 loop: CASSPPPGLDYNEQFF.

The chain carries TRBV29-1 and TRBJ2-1; the D call from TCRdb, TRBD1, cannot be confirmed without DNA. The CDR3 contains 17 residues. The germline V gene has CDR1 SQVTM and CDR2 ANQGSEA. CDR3 in amino acids: CSVHPPGGEGSYNEQFF.

The chain is built from TRBV10-3 and TRBJ1-6; checking the TCRdb D call of TRBD1 is not possible without DNA. The CDR3 has 17 residues. Germline loops: CDR1 ENHRY, CDR2 SYGVKD. Here the CDR3 reads CAISESPDRVNNSPLHF.

The CDR3 loop reads CASSLRLAGAEYNEQFF. The chain employs TRBV7-9 and TRBJ2-1; TCRdb picks TRBD1, but there is no DNA to check that call. The CDR3 is 17 residues long. Germline V CDR1 and CDR2: SEHNR, FQNEAQ (reference sequence).

CDR3 loop: CASRIGGALSSYNEQFF. The genes are TRBV19 and TRBJ2-1; TCRdb proposes TRBD1, but this gene call is untestable without DNA. Per germline, CDR1 LNHDA and CDR2 SQIVND (reference sequence). The CDR3 loop spans 17 amino acids.

The chain carries TRBV5-1 and TRBJ2-2; TCRdb's D gene call, TRBD2, goes unchecked for lack of DNA. The CDR3 runs 16 residues. CDR1 is SGHRS, CDR2 YFSETQ, per germline. The CDR3 sequence is CASTHGRVSNTGELFF. The full variable domain, its missing parts supplied by reference TRBV5-1 and TRBJ2-2, is KAGVTQTPRYLIKTRGQQVTLSCSPISGHRSVSWYQQTPGQGLQFLFEYFSETQRNKGNFPGRFSGRQFSNSRSEMNVSTLELGDSALYLCASTHGRVSNTGELFFGEGSRLTVL.

This chain links TRBV6-1 with TRBJ2-4; without DNA, the TCRdb call of TRBD1 cannot be checked. This CDR3 is built from 14 residues. Germline V gene data show CDR1 as MNHNS and CDR2 as SASEGT. The CDR3 sequence: CASKLGQGQGIQYF.

The V call is TRBV20-1, the J call TRBJ2-1; TCRdb's D gene call, TRBD2, goes unchecked for lack of DNA. This CDR3 contains 17 residues. Germline CDR1 reads DFQATT; CDR2 reads SNEGSKA (reference sequence). Here the CDR3 reads CSARDSTSGGVYNEQFF.

The V and J genes are TRBV29-1 and TRBJ1-2; TCRdb's assignment of TRBD1 cannot be checked, as there is no DNA. The germline V gene has CDR1 SQVTM and CDR2 ANQGSEA. This CDR3 contains 13 residues. The CDR3 here is CSDIGTANYGYTF.

This chain uses TRBV4-1 with TRBJ2-3; the D call of TRBD1 rests on TCRdb alone, since no DNA is present to check it. Germline CDR1 MGHRA, CDR2 YSYEKL. The CDR3 spans 17 residues. The CDR3 region is CASSLAPVSGTTDTQYF.

J is TRBJ1-2 and V is TRBV12-3 or TRBV12-4. CDR3 length: 16 amino acids. The CDR3 region is CASMGLIREERHGYTF.

This chain links TRBV6-5 with TRBJ2-7; TCRdb lists TRBD2, though no DNA is available to test this call. This CDR3 spans 16 amino acids. Germline V CDR1 and CDR2: MNHEY, SVGAGI. The CDR3 region is CASSYSGRALSYEQYF.

V and J are TRBV6-5 and TRBJ2-5; TCRdb's D call, TRBD2, is unchecked because there is no DNA. The CDR3 spans 15 residues. CDR1 is MNHEY, CDR2 SVGAGI, per germline. The CDR3 spells CASSYGGGIGETQYF.

The rearrangement links TRBV6-2 or TRBV6-3 to TRBJ1-1; TCRdb picks TRBD1, but there is no DNA to check that call. CDR3 length: 12 amino acids. Germline V CDR1 and CDR2: MNHEY, SVGEGT. The CDR3 here is CASSSGGYRSFF.

The chain recombines TRBV25-1 with TRBJ1-4; TCRdb's D gene call, TRBD1, goes unchecked for lack of DNA. Per the germline V gene, CDR1 is MGHDK and CDR2 is SYGVNS. The CDR3 has 14 residues. CDR3 residues: CASSDGGFGEKLFF.

The chain links TRBV7-9 to TRBJ2-5; the D gene TCRdb calls, TRBD1, cannot be checked with no DNA. CDR1 is SEHNR, CDR2 FQNEAQ, per germline (reference sequence). CDR3 length: 15 residues. CDR3 in amino acids: CASSFQGQVQETQYF.

The chain employs TRBV2 and TRBJ2-5; TCRdb's assignment of TRBD1 cannot be checked, as there is no DNA. Germline values: CDR1 SNHLY, CDR2 FYNNEI. The CDR3 consists of 14 residues. The CDR3 is CASSGGRGLETQYF.

The V and J genes are TRBV5-1 and TRBJ2-7; TCRdb indicates TRBD1, and absent DNA this call remains unverified. The CDR3 runs 15 residues. Germline V gives CDR1 SGHRS, CDR2 YFSETQ. The CDR3 region is CASSQWTGINYEQYF. The whole variable domain, remainder taken from reference TRBV5-1 and TRBJ2-7, is KAGVTQTPRYLIKTRGQQVTLSCSPISGHRSVSWYQQTPGQGLQFLFEYFSETQRNKGNFPGRFSGRQFSNSRSEMNVSTLELGDSALYLCASSQWTGINYEQYFGPGTRLTVT.

This chain joins TRBV7-2 and TRBJ2-1; the D call from TCRdb, TRBD1, cannot be confirmed without DNA. Germline assignment: CDR1 SGHTA and CDR2 FQGNSA. The CDR3 covers 20 residues. This chain's CDR3 is CASSTRFGTGGDGAYNEQFF.

This chain joins TRBV5-1 and TRBJ2-1. Germline CDR1 and CDR2: SGHRS and YFSETQ. CDR3 length equals 15 residues. The CDR3 is CASSKDRSSYNEQFF.

The V call is TRBV4-1, the J call TRBJ1-1; the TCRdb D gene call, TRBD1, has no DNA to confirm it. The CDR3 has 15 residues. CDR1 is MGHRA, CDR2 YSYEKL, per germline. The CDR3 sequence: CASSREWGVNTEAFF.

The rearrangement links TRBV7-8 to TRBJ2-1. The CDR3 covers 16 residues. CDR1 is SGHVS and CDR2 is FQNEAQ in the germline V gene. The CDR3 sequence is CASSPYAVTTYNEQFF. The whole variable domain, remainder taken from reference TRBV7-8 and TRBJ2-1, is GAGVSQSPRYKVAKRGQDVALRCDPISGHVSLFWYQQALGQGPEFLTYFQNEAQLDKSGLPSDRFFAERPEGSVSTLKIQRTQQEDSAVYLCASSPYAVTTYNEQFFGPGTRLTVL.

V usage is TRBV12-5 and J usage is TRBJ2-3; the TRBD1 assignment by TCRdb is unverifiable without DNA. This CDR3 has 17 amino acids. CDR1 is LGHNT and CDR2 is FRNRAP in the germline V gene. The CDR3 sequence: CASGLEGTGRLPDTQYF.

The chain joins TRBV2 to TRBJ1-2; TCRdb calls TRBD1, which cannot be checked without DNA. Germline values: CDR1 SNHLY, CDR2 FYNNEI. This CDR3 has 19 amino acids. The CDR3 loop is CASRDPGTGGLNPINGYTF.

The chain is built from TRBV7-2 and TRBJ2-1; the TCRdb call, TRBD2, lacks DNA for checking. CDR3 length: 15 amino acids. From germline, CDR1 is SGHTA and CDR2 FQGNSA. The CDR3 sequence: CASSFGGGPLGEQFF. The full variable domain, rest sourced from reference TRBV7-2 and TRBJ2-1, is GAGVSQSPSNKVTEKGKDVELRCDPISGHTALYWYRQSLGQGLEFLIYFQGNSAPDKSGLPSDRFSAERTGGSVSTLTIQRTQQEDSAVYLCASSFGGGPLGEQFFGPGTRLTVL.

V is TRBV6-1 and J is TRBJ2-1; TCRdb reports TRBD1, a call that lacks DNA to check it against. The CDR3 runs to 15 residues. CDR1 is MNHNS, CDR2 SASEGT, per germline. CDR3 residues: CAGSAGTRVFDEQFF.

The genes are TRBV2 and TRBJ2-1; checking the TCRdb D call of TRBD2 is not possible without DNA. Germline V gene data show CDR1 as SNHLY and CDR2 as FYNNEI. The CDR3 totals 14 residues. CDR3 in amino acids: CASSESLAYNEQFF.